What follows is one TCR beta chain and its context. TCRdb keeps only in-frame clones here, not all; method: immunoSEQ multiplex PCR. The data hold 2 million to 2.5 million clones, with 85% to 95% observed a single time. Germline V gene lookup returns CDR1 GTSNPN and CDR2 SVGIG (reference sequence). The ends lost 2 bases at V and 5 bases at J; junction bases unmatched: 19. The CDR3 length is 19 residues. These data originate in a study of shared clonotypes between healthy human individuals. This TCR came from a man younger than 35 in good health. Some clones in this sample may be carry-over from other donors' samples. The chain is built from TRBV30 and TRBJ2-1, with 9 bases lining up with TRBD2. Material for sequencing was naive CD4+ T cells from PBMCs. Subset defined: CD45RA+ positively selected. The CDR3 DNA is TGTGCCTGGAGTTCTCTTTACACGTCTAGCGGGGTATGGCACAATGAGCAGTTCTTC. This encodes CAWSSLYTSSGVWHNEQFF.